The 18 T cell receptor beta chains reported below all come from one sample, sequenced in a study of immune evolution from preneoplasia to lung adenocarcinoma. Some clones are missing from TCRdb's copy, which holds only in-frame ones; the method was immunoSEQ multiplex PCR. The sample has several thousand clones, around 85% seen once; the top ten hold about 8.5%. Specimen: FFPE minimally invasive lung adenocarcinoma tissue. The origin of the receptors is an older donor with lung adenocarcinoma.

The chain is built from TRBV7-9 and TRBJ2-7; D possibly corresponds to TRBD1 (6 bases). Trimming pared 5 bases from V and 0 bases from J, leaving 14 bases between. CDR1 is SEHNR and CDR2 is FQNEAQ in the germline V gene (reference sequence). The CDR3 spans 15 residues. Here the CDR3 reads CASSADRSPSYEQYF. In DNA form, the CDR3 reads TGTGCCAGCAGCGCCGACAGGTCCCCCTCCTACGAGCAGTACTTC.

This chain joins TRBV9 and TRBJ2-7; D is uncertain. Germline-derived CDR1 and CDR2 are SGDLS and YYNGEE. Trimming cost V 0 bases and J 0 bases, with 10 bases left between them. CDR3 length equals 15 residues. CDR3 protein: CASSVAPDTSYEQYF. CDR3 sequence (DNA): TGTGCCAGCAGCGTAGCCCCAGACACCTCCTACGAGCAGTACTTC.

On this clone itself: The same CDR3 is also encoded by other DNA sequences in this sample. CDR3 bases: TGTGCCAGCAGCCCCGGGGGCTCACCCTACGAGCAGTACTTC. It encodes CASSPGGSPYEQYF. This sequence joins TRBV5-8 and TRBJ2-7; possibly TRBD1 or TRBD2 for D (6 bases each). The V and J ends lost 4 bases and 2 bases respectively, with 13 bases between them. There are 14 residues in the CDR3. Germline CDR1 and CDR2: SGHTS and YDEGEE.

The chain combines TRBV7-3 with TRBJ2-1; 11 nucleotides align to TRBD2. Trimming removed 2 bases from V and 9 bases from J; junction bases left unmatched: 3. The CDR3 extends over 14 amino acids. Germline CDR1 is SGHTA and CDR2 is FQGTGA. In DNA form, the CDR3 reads TGTGCCAGCAGCTTAGGGACTAGCGGCGGTGAGCAGTTCTTC. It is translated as CASSLGTSGGEQFF.

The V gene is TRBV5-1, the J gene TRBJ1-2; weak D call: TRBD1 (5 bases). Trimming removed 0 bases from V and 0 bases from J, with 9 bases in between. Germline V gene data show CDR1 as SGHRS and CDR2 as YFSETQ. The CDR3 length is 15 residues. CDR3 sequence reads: CASSLVSGPNYGYTF. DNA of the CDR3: TGCGCCAGCAGCTTGGTGTCGGGACCTAACTATGGCTACACCTTC.

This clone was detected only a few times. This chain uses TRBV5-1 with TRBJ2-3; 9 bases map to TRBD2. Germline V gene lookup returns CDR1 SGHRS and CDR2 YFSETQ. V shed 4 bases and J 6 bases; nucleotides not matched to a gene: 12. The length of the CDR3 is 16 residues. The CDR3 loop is CASSPNSGSRVDTQYF. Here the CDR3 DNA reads TGCGCCAGCAGCCCCAATAGCGGGAGTAGGGTTGATACGCAGTATTTT.

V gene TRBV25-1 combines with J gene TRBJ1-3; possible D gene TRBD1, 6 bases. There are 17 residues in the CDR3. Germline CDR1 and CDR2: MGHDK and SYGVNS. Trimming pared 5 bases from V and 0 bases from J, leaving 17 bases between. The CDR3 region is CASSPPMGAPSGNTIYF. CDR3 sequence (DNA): TGTGCCAGCAGTCCCCCAATGGGGGCCCCCTCTGGAAACACCATATATTTT.

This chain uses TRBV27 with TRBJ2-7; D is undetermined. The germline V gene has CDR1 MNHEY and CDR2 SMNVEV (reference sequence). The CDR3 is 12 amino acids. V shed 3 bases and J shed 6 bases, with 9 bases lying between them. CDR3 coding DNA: TGTGCCAGCAGTTTCCGCTCGGGCGAGCAGTACTTC. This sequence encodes CASSFRSGEQYF.

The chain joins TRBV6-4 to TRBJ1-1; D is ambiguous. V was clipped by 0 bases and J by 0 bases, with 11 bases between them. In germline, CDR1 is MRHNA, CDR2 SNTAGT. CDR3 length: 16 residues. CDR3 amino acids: CASSDSRNRMNTEAFF. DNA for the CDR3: TGTGCCAGCAGTGACTCAAGGAACAGAATGAACACTGAAGCTTTCTTT.

The CDR3 DNA sequence: TGTGCCAGTAGTGGGCAAGCCCGGGGGGACACTGAAGCTTTCTTT. It specifies CASSGQARGDTEAFF. The rearrangement joins TRBV19 to TRBJ1-1; tentative D call: TRBD1 (5 bases). Germline loops: CDR1 LNHDA, CDR2 SQIVND (reference sequence). The CDR3 covers 15 residues. The V end lost 5 bases, the J end lost 3 bases, and 16 bases lay between the germline ends.

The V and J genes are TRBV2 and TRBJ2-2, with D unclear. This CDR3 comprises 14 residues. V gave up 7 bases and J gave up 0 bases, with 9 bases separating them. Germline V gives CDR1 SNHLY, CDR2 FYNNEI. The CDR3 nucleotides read TGTGCCAGCAAGCCGACTGCGAACACCGGGGAGCTGTTTTTT. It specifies CASKPTANTGELFF. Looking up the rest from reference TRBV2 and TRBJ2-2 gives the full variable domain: EPEVTQTPSHQVTQMGQEVILRCVPISNHLYFYWYRQILGQKVEFLVSFYNNEISEKSEIFDDQFSVERPDGSNFTLKIRSTKLEDSAMYFCASKPTANTGELFFGEGSRLTVL.

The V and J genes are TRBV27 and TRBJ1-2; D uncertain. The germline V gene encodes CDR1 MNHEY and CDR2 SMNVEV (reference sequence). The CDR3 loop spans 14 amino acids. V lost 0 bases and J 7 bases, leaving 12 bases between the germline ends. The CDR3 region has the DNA TGTGCCAGCAGTTTATCGTACAGCATAAGTGGCTACACCTTC. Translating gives CASSLSYSISGYTF.

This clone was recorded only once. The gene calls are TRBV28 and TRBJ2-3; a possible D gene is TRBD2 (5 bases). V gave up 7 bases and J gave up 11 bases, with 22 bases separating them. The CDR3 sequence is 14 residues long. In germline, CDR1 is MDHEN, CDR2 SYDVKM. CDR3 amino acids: CASTLDGQRPQQYF. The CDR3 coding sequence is TGTGCCAGCACCTTAGATGGGCAGCGGCCCCAGCAGTATTTT.

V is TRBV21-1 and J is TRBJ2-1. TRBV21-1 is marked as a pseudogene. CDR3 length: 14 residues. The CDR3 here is CASSIEGSYNEQFF. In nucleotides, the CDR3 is TGTGCCAGCAGCATTGAGGGGTCTTACAATGAGCAGTTCTTC.

CDR3 protein: CASSAIQQGGQQPQHF. Written as DNA, the CDR3 is TGTGCCAGTAGTGCAATTCAACAGGGGGGGCAGCAGCCCCAGCATTTT. The V call is TRBV19, the J call TRBJ1-5; TRBD1 agrees at 8 bases. The CDR3 length is 16 residues. Germline values: CDR1 LNHDA, CDR2 SQIVND (reference sequence). Losses at the gene ends were 5 bases for V and 7 bases for J; bases not matched to a gene: 13.

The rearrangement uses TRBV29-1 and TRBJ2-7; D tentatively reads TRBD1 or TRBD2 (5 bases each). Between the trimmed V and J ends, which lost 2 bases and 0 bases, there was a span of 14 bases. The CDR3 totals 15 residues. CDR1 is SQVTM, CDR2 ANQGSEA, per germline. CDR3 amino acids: CSVEPAGASSYEQYF. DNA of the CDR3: TGCAGCGTTGAACCCGCCGGGGCGAGCTCCTACGAGCAGTACTTC.

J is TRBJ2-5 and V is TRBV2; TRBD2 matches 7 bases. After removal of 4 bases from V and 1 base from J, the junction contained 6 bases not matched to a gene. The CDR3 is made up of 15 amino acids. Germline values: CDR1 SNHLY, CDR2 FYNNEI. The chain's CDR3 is CASSVLRGSQETQYF. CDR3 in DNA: TGTGCCAGCAGTGTTCTGCGGGGGTCCCAAGAGACCCAGTACTTC.

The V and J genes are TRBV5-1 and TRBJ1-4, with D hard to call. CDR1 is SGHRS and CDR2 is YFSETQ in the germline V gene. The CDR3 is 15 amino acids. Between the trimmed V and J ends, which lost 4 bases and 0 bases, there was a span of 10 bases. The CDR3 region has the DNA TGCGCCAGCAGCCCCCGGGATGCAACTAATGAAAAACTGTTTTTT. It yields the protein CASSPRDATNEKLFF.